The 5 T cell receptor beta chains below were found in one sample sequenced in a study of technical replicates of blood from a few donors (dated by TCRdb to the late 2010s). Library prep was done by the immunoSEQ multiplex PCR assay. This immuneACCESS table, as held by TCRdb, lists in-frame sequences with V and J called but not all clones. Of the missing ones, under half trace to an unresolved V gene in checked studies; the others have no known cause. For this sample there are under 65,000 clones; about 96% appear just once. About 0.39% of the sample rests with the top ten. The source material was T cells isolated from PBMCs. The receptors were sampled from a human donor in good health.

The rearrangement links TRBV6-6 to TRBJ2-7; unclear D gene. This CDR3 contains 15 residues. Trimming removed 7 bases at V and 0 bases at J, with 16 bases between. Germline assignment: CDR1 MNHNY and CDR2 SVGAGI (reference sequence). The CDR3 DNA reads TGTGCCAGCACAATGACAAAAGTGGCCTCCTACGAGCAGTACTTC. Translation: CASTMTKVASYEQYF.

V and J are TRBV11-2 and TRBJ2-5; D may be TRBD2 (6 bases). Germline V gives CDR1 SGHAT, CDR2 FQNNGV. This CDR3 is built from 16 residues. Trimming stripped 3 bases from V and 4 bases from J, with 18 bases between. The CDR3 loop is CASSFAGTGVGETQYF. DNA of the CDR3: TGTGCCAGCAGCTTTGCAGGAACGGGAGTGGGAGAGACCCAGTACTTC.

CDR3 in amino acids: CASSPARFSNEQFF. The CDR3 coding sequence is TGTGCCAGCAGCCCGGCTAGGTTTTCCAATGAGCAGTTCTTC. The rearrangement links TRBV14 to TRBJ2-1; D unclear. The V end lost 4 bases, the J end lost 6 bases, and 13 bases lay between the germline ends. CDR1 SGHDN and CDR2 FVKESK come from the germline V gene. This CDR3 spans 14 amino acids.

CDR3 sequence (DNA): TGCAGCGTTCTAGGGACTAGCGCGACGGGGAATGAGCAGTTCTTC. Its protein product is CSVLGTSATGNEQFF. The chain uses TRBV29-1 and TRBJ2-1, with 10 bases lining up with TRBD2. The CDR3 is 15 amino acids. CDR1 SQVTM and CDR2 ANQGSEA come from the germline V gene. V lost 5 bases to trimming and J lost 7 bases; unmatched junction nucleotides: 11.

CDR3 sequence reads: CASSLELWEQYF. The CDR3 region has the DNA TGTGCCAGCAGCTTAGAACTGTGGGAGCAGTACTTC. The chain links TRBV7-9 to TRBJ2-7; D is unclear. V shed 1 base and J shed 7 bases, with 8 bases lying between them. CDR3 length equals 12 residues. CDR1 is SEHNR and CDR2 is FQNEAQ in the germline V gene (reference sequence).